This TCR beta chain came from a study of a mutant IDH1 vaccine in newly diagnosed glioma. Study details: Treated patients had a mean age of roughly 39 years and an approximately 60% male, around 38% female split. Earlier treatment was radiotherapy, temozolomide, or both, with most getting both.

CDR1 and CDR2 from the germline V gene are MNHEY and SMNVEV (reference sequence). This CDR3 has 16 amino acids. The V gene lost 6 bases and the J gene lost 0 bases, with 15 bases spanning the gap. Only in-frame clones appear in the TCRdb table, and some are missing; sequencing was by immunoSEQ multiplex PCR. This repertoire shows about 34,000 clones, about four fifths found once; its top ten account for roughly 8.9%. Remarks on this clone: As yet, its antigen is unknown.

The study, taken as a whole, reports: Pseudoprogression appeared independent of alterations in top peripheral clonotypes.

Time point here: baseline, week 1 (first vaccination visit). Treatment reported: pre-vaccination baseline after standard-of-care therapy. The starting material was peripheral blood mononuclear cells (PBMCs), obtained from a glioma patient treated with radiotherapy, temozolomide or both. The receptor comes from a man over 45 with glioma. Some clones in this sample may be carry-over from other donors' samples. V and J are TRBV27 and TRBJ2-1, with D unclear. CDR3 sequence: CASSLSGYYSYNEQFF. The CDR3 nucleotides read TGTGCCAGCAGCCTCTCCGGGTACTACTCCTACAATGAGCAGTTCTTC.